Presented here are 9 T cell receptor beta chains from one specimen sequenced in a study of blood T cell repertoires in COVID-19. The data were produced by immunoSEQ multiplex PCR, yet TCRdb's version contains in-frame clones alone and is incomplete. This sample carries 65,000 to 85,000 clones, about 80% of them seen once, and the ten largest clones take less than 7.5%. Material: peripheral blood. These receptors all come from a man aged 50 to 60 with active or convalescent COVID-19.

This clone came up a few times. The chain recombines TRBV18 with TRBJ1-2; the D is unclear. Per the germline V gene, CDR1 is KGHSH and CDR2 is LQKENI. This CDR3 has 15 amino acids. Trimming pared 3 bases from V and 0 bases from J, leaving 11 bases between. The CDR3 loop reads CASSPSEAPNYGYTF. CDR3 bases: TGTGCCAGCTCACCGTCAGAGGCTCCTAACTATGGCTACACCTTC.

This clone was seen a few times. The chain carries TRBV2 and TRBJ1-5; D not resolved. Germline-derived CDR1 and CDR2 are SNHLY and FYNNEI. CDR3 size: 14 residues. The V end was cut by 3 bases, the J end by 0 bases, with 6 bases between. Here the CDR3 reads CASSDSYSNQPQHF. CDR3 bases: TGTGCCAGCAGTGACAGTTATAGCAATCAGCCCCAGCATTTT.

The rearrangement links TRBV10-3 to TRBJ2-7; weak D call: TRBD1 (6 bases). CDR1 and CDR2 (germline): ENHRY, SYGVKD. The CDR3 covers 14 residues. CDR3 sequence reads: CAMSRTGMDLEQYF. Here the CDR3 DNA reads TGTGCGATGAGCCGAACAGGGATGGATTTAGAGCAGTACTTC.

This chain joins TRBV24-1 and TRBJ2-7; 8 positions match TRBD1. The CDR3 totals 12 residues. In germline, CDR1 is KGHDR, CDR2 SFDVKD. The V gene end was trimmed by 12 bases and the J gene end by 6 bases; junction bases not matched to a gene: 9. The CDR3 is CAPLTGAFEQYF. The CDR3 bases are TGTGCCCCCTTGACAGGGGCTTTCGAGCAGTACTTC.

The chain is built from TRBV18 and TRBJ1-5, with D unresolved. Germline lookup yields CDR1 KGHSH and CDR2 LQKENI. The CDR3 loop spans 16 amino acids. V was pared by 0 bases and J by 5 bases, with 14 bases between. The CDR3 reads CASSPPSGSGDQPQHF. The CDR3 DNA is TGTGCCAGCTCACCACCGTCGGGGAGTGGCGATCAGCCCCAGCATTTT. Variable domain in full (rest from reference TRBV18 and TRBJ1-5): NAGVMQNPRHLVRRRGQEARLRCSPMKGHSHVYWYRQLPEEGLKFMVYLQKENIIDESGMPKERFSAEFPKEGPSILRIQQVVRGDSAAYFCASSPPSGSGDQPQHFGDGTRLSIL.

CDR3: CASSRDRDGYTF. Here the CDR3 DNA reads TGTGCCAGCAGCAGGGACAGGGATGGCTACACCTTC. V and J are TRBV7-9 and TRBJ1-2, with TRBD1 matching 9 bases. CDR1 SEHNR and CDR2 FQNEAQ come from the germline V gene (reference sequence). The CDR3 length is 12 residues. With V trimmed by 5 bases and J by 6 bases, 1 base remained unmatched.

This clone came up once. Written as DNA, the CDR3 is TGTGCCAGCAGCTTAGCCCCCAGGCTAGCGGGGGCCGAGACCCAGTACTTC. It translates to CASSLAPRLAGAETQYF. This sequence joins TRBV7-2 and TRBJ2-5; 10 bases fit TRBD2. This CDR3 comprises 17 residues. Germline V lookup: CDR1 SGHTA, CDR2 FQGNSA. V lost 0 bases and J lost 5; bases outside the gene matches: 9. Together with reference TRBV7-2 and TRBJ2-5, the CDR3 gives the full variable domain: GAGVSQSPSNKVTEKGKDVELRCDPISGHTALYWYRQSLGQGLEFLIYFQGNSAPDKSGLPSDRFSAERTGGSVSTLTIQRTQQEDSAVYLCASSLAPRLAGAETQYFGPGTRLLVL.

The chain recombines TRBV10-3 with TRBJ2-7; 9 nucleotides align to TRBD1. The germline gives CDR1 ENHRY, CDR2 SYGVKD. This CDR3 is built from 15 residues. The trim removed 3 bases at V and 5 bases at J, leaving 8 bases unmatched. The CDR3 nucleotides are TGTGCCATCAGTGATCAAGGACAGGGGAAGAACGAGCAGTACTTC. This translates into CAISDQGQGKNEQYF.

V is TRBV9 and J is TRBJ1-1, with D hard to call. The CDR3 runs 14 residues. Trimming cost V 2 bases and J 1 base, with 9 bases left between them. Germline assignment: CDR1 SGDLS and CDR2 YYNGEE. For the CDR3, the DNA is TGTGCCAGCAGCGTTGATCCTACGAACACTGAAGCTTTCTTT. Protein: CASSVDPTNTEAFF.